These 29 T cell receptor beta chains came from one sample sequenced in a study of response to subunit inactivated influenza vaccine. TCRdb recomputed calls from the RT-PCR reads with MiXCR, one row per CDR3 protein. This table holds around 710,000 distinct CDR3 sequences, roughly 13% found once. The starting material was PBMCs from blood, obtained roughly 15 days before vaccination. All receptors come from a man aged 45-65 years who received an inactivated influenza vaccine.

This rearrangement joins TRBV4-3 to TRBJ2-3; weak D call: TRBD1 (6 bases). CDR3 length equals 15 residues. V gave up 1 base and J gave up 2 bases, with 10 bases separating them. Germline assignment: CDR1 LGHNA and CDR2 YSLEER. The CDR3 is CASSQADSHTDTQYF. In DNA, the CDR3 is TGCGCCAGCAGCCAAGCGGACAGCCACACAGATACGCAGTATTTT.

The CDR3 loop is CAISESKNRYEQFF. CDR3 nucleotides: TGTGCCATCAGTGAGTCTAAGAATCGCTATGAGCAGTTCTTC. The rearrangement links TRBV10-3 to TRBJ2-1; D call uncertain. The ends were cut back, 0 bases at V and 8 bases at J, with 11 bases in the middle. Germline V gene sequence: CDR1 ENHRY, CDR2 SYGVKD. The length of the CDR3 is 14 residues.

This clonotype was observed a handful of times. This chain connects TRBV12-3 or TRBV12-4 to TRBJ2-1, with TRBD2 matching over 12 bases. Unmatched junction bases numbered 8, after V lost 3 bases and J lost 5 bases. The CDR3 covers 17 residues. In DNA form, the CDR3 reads TGTGCCAGCAGTTTCCCTATCCTAGCGGGGGGGAACAATGAGCAGTTCTTC. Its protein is CASSFPILAGGNNEQFF.

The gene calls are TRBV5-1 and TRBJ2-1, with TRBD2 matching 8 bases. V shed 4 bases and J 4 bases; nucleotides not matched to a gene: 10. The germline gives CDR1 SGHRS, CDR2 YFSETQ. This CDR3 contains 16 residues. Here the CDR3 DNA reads TGCGCCAGCAGCCCTACGGGGGGGGCCGAATACAATGAGCAGTTCTTC. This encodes CASSPTGGAEYNEQFF.

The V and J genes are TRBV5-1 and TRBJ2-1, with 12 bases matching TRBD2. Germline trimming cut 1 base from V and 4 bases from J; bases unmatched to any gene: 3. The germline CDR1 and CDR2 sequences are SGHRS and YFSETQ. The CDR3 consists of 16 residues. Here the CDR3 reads CASSLNLAGGYNEQFF. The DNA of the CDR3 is TGCGCCAGCAGCTTGAACCTAGCGGGGGGGTACAATGAGCAGTTCTTC.

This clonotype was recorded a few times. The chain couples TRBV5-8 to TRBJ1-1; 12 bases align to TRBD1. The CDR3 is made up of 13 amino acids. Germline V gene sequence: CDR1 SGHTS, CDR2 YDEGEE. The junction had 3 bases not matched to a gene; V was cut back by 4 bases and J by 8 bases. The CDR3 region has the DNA TGTGCCAGCAGCGCGGGACAGGGGGCGGAAGCTTTCTTT. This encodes CASSAGQGAEAFF. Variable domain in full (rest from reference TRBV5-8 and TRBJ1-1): EAGVTQSPTHLIKTRGQQATLRCSPISGHTSVYWYQQALGLGLQFLLWYDEGEERNRGNFPPRFSGRQFPNYSSELNVNALELEDSALYLCASSAGQGAEAFFGQGTRLTVV.

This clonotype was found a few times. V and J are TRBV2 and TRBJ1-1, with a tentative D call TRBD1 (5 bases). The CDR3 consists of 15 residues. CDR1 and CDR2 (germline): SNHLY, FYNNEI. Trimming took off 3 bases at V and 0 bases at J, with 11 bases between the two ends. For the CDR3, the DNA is TGTGCCAGCAGTGAGAGGGGTATGCTGAACACTGAAGCTTTCTTT. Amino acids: CASSERGMLNTEAFF.

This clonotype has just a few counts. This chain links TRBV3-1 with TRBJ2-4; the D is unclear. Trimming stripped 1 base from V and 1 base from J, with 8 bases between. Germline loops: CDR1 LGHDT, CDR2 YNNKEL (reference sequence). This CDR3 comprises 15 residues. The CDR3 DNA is TGTGCCAGCAGCCAAGGAAGGGTGGCCAAAAACATTCAGTACTTC. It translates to CASSQGRVAKNIQYF. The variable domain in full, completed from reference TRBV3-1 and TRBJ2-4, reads DTAVSQTPKYLVTQMGNDKSIKCEQNLGHDTMYWYKQDSKKFLKIMFSYNNKELIINETVPNRFSPKSPDKAHLNLHINSLELGDSAVYFCASSQGRVAKNIQYFGAGTRLSVL.

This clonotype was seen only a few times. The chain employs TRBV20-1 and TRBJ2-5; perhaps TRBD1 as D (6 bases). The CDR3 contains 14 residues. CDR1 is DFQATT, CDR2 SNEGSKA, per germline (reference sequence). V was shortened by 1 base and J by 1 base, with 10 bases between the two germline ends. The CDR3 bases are TGCAGTGCTAGAGCCGGGACAAGCCAAGAGACCCAGTACTTC. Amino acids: CSARAGTSQETQYF.

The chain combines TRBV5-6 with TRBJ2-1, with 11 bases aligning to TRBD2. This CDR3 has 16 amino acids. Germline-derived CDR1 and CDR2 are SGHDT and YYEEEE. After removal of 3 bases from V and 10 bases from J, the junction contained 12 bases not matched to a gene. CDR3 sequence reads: CASSWRAVTSGNEQFF. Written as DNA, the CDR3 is TGTGCCAGCAGCTGGAGGGCGGTGACTAGCGGGAACGAGCAGTTCTTC.

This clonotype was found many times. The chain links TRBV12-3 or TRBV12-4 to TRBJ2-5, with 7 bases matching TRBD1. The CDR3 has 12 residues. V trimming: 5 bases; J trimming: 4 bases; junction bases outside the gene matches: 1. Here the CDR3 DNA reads TGTGCCAGCAGTCGGGACAGAGAGACCCAGTACTTC. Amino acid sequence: CASSRDRETQYF.

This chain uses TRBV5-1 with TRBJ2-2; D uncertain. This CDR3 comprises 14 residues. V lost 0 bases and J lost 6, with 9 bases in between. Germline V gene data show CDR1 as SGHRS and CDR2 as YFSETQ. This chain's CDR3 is CASSLVAQAGELFF. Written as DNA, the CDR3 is TGCGCCAGCAGCTTGGTCGCTCAGGCCGGGGAGCTGTTTTTT.

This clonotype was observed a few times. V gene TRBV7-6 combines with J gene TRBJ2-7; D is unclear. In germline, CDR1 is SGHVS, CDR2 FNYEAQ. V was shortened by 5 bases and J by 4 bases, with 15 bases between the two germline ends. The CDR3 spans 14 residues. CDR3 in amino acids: CASSTTGPAYEQYF. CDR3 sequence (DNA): TGTGCCAGCAGCACAACTGGACCGGCGTACGAGCAGTACTTC.

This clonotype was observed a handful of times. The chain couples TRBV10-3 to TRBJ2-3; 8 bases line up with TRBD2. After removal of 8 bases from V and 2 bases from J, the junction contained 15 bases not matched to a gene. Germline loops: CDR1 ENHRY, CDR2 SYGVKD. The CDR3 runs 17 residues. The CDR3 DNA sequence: TGTGCCATCGGCCGCTTCTCAACTAGCGGAGTCACAGATACGCAGTATTTT. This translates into CAIGRFSTSGVTDTQYF.

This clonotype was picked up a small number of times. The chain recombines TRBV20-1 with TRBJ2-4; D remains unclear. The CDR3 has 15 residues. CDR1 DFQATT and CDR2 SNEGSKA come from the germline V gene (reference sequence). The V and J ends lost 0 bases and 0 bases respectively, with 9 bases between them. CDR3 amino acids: CSARDYTLAKNIQYF. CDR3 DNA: TGCAGTGCTAGAGATTATACTCTAGCCAAAAACATTCAGTACTTC.

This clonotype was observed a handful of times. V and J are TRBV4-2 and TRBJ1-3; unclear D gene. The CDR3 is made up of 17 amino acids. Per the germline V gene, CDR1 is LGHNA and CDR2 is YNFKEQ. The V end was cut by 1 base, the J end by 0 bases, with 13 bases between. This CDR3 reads CASSQGEAPSSGNTIYF. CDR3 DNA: TGTGCCAGCAGCCAAGGTGAGGCGCCAAGCTCTGGAAACACCATATATTTT.

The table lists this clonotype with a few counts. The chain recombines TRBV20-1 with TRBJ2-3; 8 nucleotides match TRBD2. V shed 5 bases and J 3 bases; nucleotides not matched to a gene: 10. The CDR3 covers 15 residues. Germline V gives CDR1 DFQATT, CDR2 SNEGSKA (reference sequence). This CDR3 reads CSAPDTGGGTDTQYF. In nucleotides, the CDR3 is TGCAGTGCTCCTGACACGGGCGGGGGGACAGATACGCAGTATTTT.

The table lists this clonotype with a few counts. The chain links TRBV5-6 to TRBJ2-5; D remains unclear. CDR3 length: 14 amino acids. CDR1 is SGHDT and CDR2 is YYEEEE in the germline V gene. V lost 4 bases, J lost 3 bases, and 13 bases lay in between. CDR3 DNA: TGTGCCAGCAGCCGTGGAAGAACAAAAGAGACCCAGTACTTC. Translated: CASSRGRTKETQYF.

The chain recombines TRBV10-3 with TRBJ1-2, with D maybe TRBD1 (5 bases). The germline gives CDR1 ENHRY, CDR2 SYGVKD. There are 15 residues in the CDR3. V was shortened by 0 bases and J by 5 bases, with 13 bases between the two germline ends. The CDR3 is CAISESTTGTYGYTF. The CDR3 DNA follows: TGTGCCATCAGTGAGTCGACTACCGGGACGTATGGCTACACCTTC.

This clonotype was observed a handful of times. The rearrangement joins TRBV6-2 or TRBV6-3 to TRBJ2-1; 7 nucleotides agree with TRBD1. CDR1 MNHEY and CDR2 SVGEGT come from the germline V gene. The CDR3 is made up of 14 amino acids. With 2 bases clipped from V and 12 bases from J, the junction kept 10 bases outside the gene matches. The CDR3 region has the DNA TGTGCCAGCAGTTACCCCCCTCGACAGGGTCGGCAGTTCTTC. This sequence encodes CASSYPPRQGRQFF.

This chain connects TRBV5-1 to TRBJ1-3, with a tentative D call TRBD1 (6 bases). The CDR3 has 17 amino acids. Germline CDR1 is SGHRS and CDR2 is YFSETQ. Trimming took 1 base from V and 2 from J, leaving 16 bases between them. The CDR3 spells CASSLQGRGSAGNTIYF. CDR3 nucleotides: TGCGCCAGCAGCTTGCAAGGCAGGGGTTCCGCTGGAAACACCATATATTTT.

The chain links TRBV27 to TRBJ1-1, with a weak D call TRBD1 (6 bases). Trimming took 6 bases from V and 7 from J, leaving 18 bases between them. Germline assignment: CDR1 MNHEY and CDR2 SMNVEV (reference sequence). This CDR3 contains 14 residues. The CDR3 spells CASRSKQGSGEAFF. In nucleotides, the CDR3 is TGTGCCAGCAGATCGAAACAGGGAAGCGGTGAAGCTTTCTTT.

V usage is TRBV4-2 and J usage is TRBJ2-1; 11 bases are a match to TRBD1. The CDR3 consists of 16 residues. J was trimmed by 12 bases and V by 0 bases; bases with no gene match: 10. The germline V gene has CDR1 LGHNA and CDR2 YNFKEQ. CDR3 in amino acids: CASSQERTGGPTGQFF. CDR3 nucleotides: TGTGCCAGCAGCCAAGAGAGGACAGGGGGCCCCACAGGGCAGTTCTTC.

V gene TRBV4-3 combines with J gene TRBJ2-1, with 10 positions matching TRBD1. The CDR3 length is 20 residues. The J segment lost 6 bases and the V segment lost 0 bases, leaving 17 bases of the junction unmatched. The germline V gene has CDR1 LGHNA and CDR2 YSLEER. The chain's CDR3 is CASSQDGGTGAPTGFNEQFF. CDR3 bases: TGCGCCAGCAGCCAAGATGGAGGGACAGGGGCGCCGACGGGCTTCAATGAGCAGTTCTTC.

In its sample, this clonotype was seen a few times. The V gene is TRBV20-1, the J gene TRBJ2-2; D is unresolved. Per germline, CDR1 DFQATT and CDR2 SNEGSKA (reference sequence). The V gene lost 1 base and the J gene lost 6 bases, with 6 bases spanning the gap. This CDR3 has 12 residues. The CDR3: CSARAGPGELFF. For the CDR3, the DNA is TGCAGTGCTAGAGCCGGGCCCGGGGAGCTGTTTTTT.

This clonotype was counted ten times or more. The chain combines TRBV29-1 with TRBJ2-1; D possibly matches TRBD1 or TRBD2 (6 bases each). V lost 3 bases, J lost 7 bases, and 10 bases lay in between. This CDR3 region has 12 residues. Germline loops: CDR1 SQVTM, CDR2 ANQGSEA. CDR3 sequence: CSVDRGLNEQFF. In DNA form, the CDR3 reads TGCAGCGTTGACAGGGGACTTAATGAGCAGTTCTTC.

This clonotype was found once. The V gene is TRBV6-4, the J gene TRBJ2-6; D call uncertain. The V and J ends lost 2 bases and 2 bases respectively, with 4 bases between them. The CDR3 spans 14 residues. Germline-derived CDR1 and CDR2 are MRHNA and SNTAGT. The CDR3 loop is CASSDGAGANVLTF. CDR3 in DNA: TGTGCCAGCAGTGACGGTGCTGGGGCCAACGTCCTGACTTTC.

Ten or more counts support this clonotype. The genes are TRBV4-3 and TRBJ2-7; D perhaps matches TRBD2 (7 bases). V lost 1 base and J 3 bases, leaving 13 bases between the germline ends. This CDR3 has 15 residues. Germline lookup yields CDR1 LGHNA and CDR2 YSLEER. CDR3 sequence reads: CASSQVRGGFYEQYF. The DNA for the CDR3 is TGCGCCAGCAGCCAAGTCAGGGGAGGGTTCTACGAGCAGTACTTC.

Written as DNA, the CDR3 is TGTGCCAGCAGTTTCTGGGGGCTTCAGACTCCGACCAAAAACATTCAGTACTTC. Residues: CASSFWGLQTPTKNIQYF. The chain links TRBV2 to TRBJ2-4, with D possibly being TRBD1 (6 bases). V was pared by 5 bases and J by 2 bases, with 22 bases between. CDR1 is SNHLY, CDR2 FYNNEI, per germline. CDR3 length: 18 amino acids.